What follows is one T cell receptor beta chain and its context. Its antigen is still unknown. Per-nucleotide qualities are absent, and no much larger clonotype sits a single base away. This entry is derived from a study of T cell repertoires in cytomegalovirus infection (dated by TCRdb to between 2017 and 2020). Turning to the overall study: Alongside well-studied HLA-B-restricted epitopes, the peptide stimulations were aimed at recently identified HLA-C-restricted CMV epitopes, whose presentation resists viral immunomodulation. Because public TCR beta signatures pointed to carriage of CMV infection together with the matching HLA type, the HLA type of each donor mattered for the analysis. Study-wide conclusions, independent of this receptor: The ex vivo response was dominated by HLA-C-restricted CMV-specific TCR beta clonotypes, which also provided the single most frequent clonotype in two of eight donors. In both this cohort and an independent roughly 330-donor cohort, the cumulative frequency of public TCR beta family members distinguished carriers of CMV infection plus the relevant HLA type.

Between the V and J ends, shortened by 0 bases and 10 bases respectively, the junction contains 10 bases. The CDR1 and CDR2 encoded by the germline V gene are MDHEN and SYDVKM. The CDR3, cysteine through phenylalanine, is 14 amino acids long. The retained sequence is limited to the CDR3, 42 bases, with the frame set at the first base. Sample treatment or condition, as interpreted from the label and publication: in vitro stimulation with specific CMV peptide epitopes to enrich CMV-specific T cells. The instrument given in TCRdb is Illumina HiSeq 1500. Using fastp at Q25 and MiXCR, TCRdb reprocessed the public reads and kept productive beta chains. Each CDR3 protein appears once, grouped with its most common genes and DNA. This sample lists approximately 270,000 distinct CDR3 sequences; under 25% were detected once. The leading ten clones occupy approximately 19% of the sample.

The sample consisted of cultured PBMCs, taken from culture after CMV antigen stimulation. The sequence joins TRBV28 to TRBJ1-6; the D gene cannot be resolved reliably. The clonotype originates from a human donor in good health (CMV status not recorded). Some clones in this sample may be carry-over from other donors' samples. The bases read TGTGCCAGCAGTTTATGGGACCGTCGGTCACCCCTCCACTTT. This yields the protein CASSLWDRRSPLHF.